This TCR beta chain stems from a study of blood T cells in healthy people across ages. Findings and limits, study-wide: Unknown CMV status may confound age-related changes in expanded clones. More naive CD4+ cells and higher diversity were found in long-lived than in aged donors.

A note on this clonotype: What it binds is not known.

CDR1 LGHDT and CDR2 YNNKEL come from the germline V gene (reference sequence). Trimming took 2 bases from V and 13 from J; bases not matched to a gene: 8. CDR3 length: 14 amino acids. The second PCR ran about 6 to 12 cycles with a sample-barcoded 5' primer and J-beta primers. Each cDNA molecule received a tag from a template-switch adaptor that had 12 random nucleotides. TCRdb redid the calling of the 5' RACE reads with MiXCR, one entry per CDR3 protein. The sample shows about 680,000 distinct CDR3 sequences, approximately 49% of them seen only once. This sequence originates from a woman aged 60 to 75 in good health. Sequencing was carried out using blood. V is TRBV3-1 and J is TRBJ2-4, with 10 nucleotides matching TRBD1. The CDR3 reads CASSQWDRGRVQYF. The CDR3 DNA is TGTGCCAGCAGCCAATGGGACAGGGGTCGTGTGCAGTACTTC.